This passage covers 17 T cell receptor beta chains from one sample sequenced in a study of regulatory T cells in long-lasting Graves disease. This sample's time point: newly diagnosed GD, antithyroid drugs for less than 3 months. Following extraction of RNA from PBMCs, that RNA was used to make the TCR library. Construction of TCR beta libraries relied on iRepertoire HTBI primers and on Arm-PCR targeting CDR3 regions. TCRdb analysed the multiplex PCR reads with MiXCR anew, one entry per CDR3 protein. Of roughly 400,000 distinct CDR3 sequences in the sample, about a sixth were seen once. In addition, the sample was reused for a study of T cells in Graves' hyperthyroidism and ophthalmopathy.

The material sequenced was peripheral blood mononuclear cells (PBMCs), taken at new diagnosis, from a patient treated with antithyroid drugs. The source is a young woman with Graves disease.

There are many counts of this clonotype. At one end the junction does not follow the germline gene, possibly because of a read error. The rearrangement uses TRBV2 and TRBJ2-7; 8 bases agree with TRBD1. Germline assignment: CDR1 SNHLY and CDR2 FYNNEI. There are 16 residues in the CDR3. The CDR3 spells CASSEAGGRGHDEQYF. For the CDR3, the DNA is TGTGCCAGCAGTGAAGCGGGGGGCAGGGGGCACGACGAGCAATACTTC.

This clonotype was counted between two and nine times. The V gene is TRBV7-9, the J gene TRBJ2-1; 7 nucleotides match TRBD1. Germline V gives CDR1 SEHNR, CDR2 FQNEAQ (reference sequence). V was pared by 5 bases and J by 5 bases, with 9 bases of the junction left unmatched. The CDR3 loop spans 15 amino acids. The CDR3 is CASSQRDRGNNEQFF. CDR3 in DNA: TGTGCCAGCAGCCAGAGGGACAGAGGAAACAATGAGCAGTTCTTC.

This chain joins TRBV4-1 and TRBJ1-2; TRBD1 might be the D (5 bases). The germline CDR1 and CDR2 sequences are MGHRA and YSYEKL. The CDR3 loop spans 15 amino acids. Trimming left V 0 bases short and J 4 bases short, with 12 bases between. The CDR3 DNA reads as TGCGCCAGCAGCCAAGAGGGGCAGGGAACCTATGGCTACACCTTC. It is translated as CASSQEGQGTYGYTF.

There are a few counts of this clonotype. The CDR3, as DNA: TGTGCCAGCAGCCCAAGGACTAGCGGGGGCGAGCAGTACTTC. Translating gives CASSPRTSGGEQYF. The V and J genes are TRBV7-3 and TRBJ2-7; TRBD2 matches at 13 bases. From germline, CDR1 is SGHTA and CDR2 FQGTGA. CDR3 size: 14 residues. With V trimmed by 5 bases and J by 6 bases, 4 bases remained unmatched.

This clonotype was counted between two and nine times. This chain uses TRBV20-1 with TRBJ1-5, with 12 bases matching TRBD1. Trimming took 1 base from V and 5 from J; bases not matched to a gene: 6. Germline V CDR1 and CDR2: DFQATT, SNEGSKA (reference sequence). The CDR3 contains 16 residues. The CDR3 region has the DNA TGCAGTGCTAGAGGGGCGGGACAGGGGGCCCATCAGCCCCAGCATTTT. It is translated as CSARGAGQGAHQPQHF.

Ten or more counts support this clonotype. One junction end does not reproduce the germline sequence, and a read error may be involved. Here the CDR3 DNA reads TGTGCCAGCAACTTAGGAGTAGAGACCCAGTACTTC. Protein: CASNLGVETQYF. The chain couples TRBV7-9 to TRBJ2-5; no clear D. In germline, CDR1 is SEHNR, CDR2 FQNEAQ (reference sequence). The CDR3 runs to 12 residues.

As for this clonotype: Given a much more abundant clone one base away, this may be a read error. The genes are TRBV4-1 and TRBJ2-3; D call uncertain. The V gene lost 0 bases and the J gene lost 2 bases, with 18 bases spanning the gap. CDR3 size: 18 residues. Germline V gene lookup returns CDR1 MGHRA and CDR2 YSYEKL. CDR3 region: CASSQDPLPPSDTDTQYF. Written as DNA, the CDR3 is TGCGCCAGCAGCCAAGATCCCTTGCCGCCGAGCGACACAGATACGCAGTATTTT.

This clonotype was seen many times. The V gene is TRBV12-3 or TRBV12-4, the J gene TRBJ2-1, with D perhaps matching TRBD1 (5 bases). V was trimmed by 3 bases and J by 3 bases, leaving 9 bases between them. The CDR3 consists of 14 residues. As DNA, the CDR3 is TGTGCCAGCAGTTTTAACAGGTACTACAATGAGCAGTTCTTC. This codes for CASSFNRYYNEQFF.

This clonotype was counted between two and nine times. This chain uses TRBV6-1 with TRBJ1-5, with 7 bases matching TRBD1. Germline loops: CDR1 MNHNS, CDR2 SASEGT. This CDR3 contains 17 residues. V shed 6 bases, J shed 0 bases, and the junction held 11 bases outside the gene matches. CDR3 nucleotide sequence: TGTGCCAGCAGCTCCCTAGGCGGGACAGCTAGCAATCAGCCCCAGCATTTT. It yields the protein CASSSLGGTASNQPQHF.

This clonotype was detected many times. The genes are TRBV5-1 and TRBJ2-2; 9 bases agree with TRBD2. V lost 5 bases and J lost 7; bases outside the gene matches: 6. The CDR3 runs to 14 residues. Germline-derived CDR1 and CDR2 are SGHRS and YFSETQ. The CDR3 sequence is CASRLAGDIGELFF. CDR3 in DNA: TGCGCCAGCAGATTAGCGGGAGACATCGGGGAGCTGTTTTTT.

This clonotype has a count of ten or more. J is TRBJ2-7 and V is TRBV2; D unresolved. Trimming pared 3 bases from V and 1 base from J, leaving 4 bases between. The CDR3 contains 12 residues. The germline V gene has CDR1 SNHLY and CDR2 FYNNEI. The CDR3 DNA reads TGTGCCAGCAGTGACCAATCCTACGAGCAGTACTTC. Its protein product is CASSDQSYEQYF. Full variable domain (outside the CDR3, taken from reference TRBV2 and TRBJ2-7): EPEVTQTPSHQVTQMGQEVILRCVPISNHLYFYWYRQILGQKVEFLVSFYNNEISEKSEIFDDQFSVERPDGSNFTLKIRSTKLEDSAMYFCASSDQSYEQYFGPGTRLTVT.

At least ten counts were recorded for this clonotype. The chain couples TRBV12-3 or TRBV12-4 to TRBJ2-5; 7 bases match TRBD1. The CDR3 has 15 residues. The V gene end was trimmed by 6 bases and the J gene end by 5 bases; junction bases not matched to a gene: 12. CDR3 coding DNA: TGTGCCAGCAGAAAGGGGGCAGGAACCCCGGAGACCCAGTACTTC. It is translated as CASRKGAGTPETQYF.

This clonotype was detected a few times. This CDR3 is CATGTGVPDTQYF. CDR3 nucleotides: TGTGCCACCGGGACAGGGGTGCCAGATACGCAGTATTTT. The gene calls are TRBV12-3 or TRBV12-4 and TRBJ2-3; 10 nucleotides match TRBD1. V trimming: 10 bases; J trimming: 4 bases; junction bases outside the gene matches: 5. The length of the CDR3 is 13 residues.

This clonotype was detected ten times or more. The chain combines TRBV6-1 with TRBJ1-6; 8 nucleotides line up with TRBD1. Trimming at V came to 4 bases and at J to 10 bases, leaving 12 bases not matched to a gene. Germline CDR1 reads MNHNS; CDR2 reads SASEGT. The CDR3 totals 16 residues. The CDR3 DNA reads TGTGCCAGCAGTGGTGACAGGGGACGCGTCAGGTCACCCCTCCACTTT. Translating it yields CASSGDRGRVRSPLHF.

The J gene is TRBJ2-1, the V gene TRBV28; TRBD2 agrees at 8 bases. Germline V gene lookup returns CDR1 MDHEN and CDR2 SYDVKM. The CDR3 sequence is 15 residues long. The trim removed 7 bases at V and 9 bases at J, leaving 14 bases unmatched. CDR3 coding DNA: TGTGCCAGCATACCCGGGGGGGGCGCTATTCGTGAGCAGTTCTTC. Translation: CASIPGGGAIREQFF.

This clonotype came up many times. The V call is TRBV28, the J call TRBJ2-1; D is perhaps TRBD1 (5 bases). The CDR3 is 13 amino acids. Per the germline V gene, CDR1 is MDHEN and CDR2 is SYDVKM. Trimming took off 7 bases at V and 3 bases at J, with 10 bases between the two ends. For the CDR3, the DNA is TGTGCCAGCACCCTGACAGTCTACAATGAGCAGTTCTTC. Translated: CASTLTVYNEQFF.

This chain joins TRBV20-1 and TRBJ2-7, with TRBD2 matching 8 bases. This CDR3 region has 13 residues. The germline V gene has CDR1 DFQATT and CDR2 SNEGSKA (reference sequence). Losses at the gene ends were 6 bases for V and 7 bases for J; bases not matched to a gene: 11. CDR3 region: CSATGTRLEEQYF. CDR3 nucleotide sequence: TGCAGTGCAACCGGGACTAGACTTGAAGAGCAGTACTTC.